The clone carrying this T cell receptor (beta chain) was detected a few times. Germline V gene data show CDR1 as LGHNA and CDR2 as YSLEER. CDR3 length equals 14 residues. V lost 0 bases and J 11 bases, leaving 15 bases between the germline ends. MiXCR was run by TCRdb on the 5' RACE reads, yielding one entry per CDR3 protein. This sample has some 560,000 distinct CDR3 sequences, with about a sixth found just once. This sample is drawn from a study of T cells after yellow fever vaccination. This sequence originates from a man younger than 30 who received the YFV17D yellow fever vaccine. This material consisted of PBMCs, taken roughly 5 days after the first yellow fever vaccination. The chain is built from TRBV4-3 and TRBJ2-3; D unresolved. CDR3 DNA sequence: TGCGCCAGCAGCCAAGATGCCGGCGAGCGTCGGCAGTATTTT. Its translation: CASSQDAGERRQYF.